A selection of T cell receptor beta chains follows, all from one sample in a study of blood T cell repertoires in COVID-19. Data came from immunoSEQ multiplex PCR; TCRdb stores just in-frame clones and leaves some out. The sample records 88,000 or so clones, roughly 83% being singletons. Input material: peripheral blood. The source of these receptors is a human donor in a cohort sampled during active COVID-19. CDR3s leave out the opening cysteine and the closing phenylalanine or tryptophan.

CDR3 protein: ASSLNPGQATYEQY; V gene: TRBV5-5; J gene: TRBJ2-7
CDR3 protein: ASSLQGASTGELF; V gene: TRBV5-1; J gene: TRBJ2-2
CDR3 protein: SAQGRGGYT; V gene: TRBV29-1; J gene: TRBJ1-2
CDR3 protein: ASSQSKGGPGQPQH; V gene: TRBV23-1; J gene: TRBJ1-5
CDR3 protein: ASSPNPTTGGNTEAF; V gene: TRBV7-9; J gene: TRBJ1-1
CDR3 protein: ASRRDYFNEQF; V gene: TRBV6-5; J gene: TRBJ2-1
CDR3 protein: SASGGDTEAF; V gene: TRBV29-1; J gene: TRBJ1-1
CDR3 protein: ASSLTSGIYETQY; V gene: TRBV5-1; J gene: TRBJ2-5
CDR3 protein: ASSRNRAQGYQETQY; V gene: TRBV4-2; J gene: TRBJ2-5
CDR3 protein: ASSGTVQETQY; V gene: TRBV13; J gene: TRBJ2-5
CDR3 protein: ASSRPGGREYEQY; V gene: TRBV7-6; J gene: TRBJ2-7
CDR3 protein: ASSPGSNSPLH; V gene: TRBV11-2; J gene: TRBJ1-6
CDR3 protein: ASSPQGQGVEAF; V gene: TRBV18; J gene: TRBJ1-1
CDR3 protein: ASSLGQLGEQY; V gene: TRBV5-1; J gene: TRBJ2-7
CDR3 protein: ASTAGTSGYEQY; V gene: TRBV28; J gene: TRBJ2-7
CDR3 protein: ASSQDRLAGGETQY; V gene: TRBV4-3; J gene: TRBJ2-5
CDR3 protein: ASTATVSYT; V gene: TRBV7-9; J gene: TRBJ1-2
CDR3 protein: ASSIVGDRPNEQF; V gene: TRBV19; J gene: TRBJ2-1
CDR3 protein: ASSALEGGTSGTEAF; V gene: TRBV9; J gene: TRBJ1-1
CDR3 protein: SVQGSYEQY; V gene: TRBV29-1; J gene: TRBJ2-7
CDR3 protein: ASGNLGGSTDTQY; V gene: TRBV2; J gene: TRBJ2-3
CDR3 protein: ASSNRRTGYNEQF; V gene: TRBV19; J gene: TRBJ2-1
CDR3 protein: ASSLSGSGRNEQF; V gene: TRBV7-2; J gene: TRBJ2-1
CDR3 protein: SVRQSSYNEQF; V gene: TRBV29-1; J gene: TRBJ2-1
CDR3 protein: ASSRTGSGGYT; V gene: TRBV18; J gene: TRBJ1-2
CDR3 protein: ASTSPGVAEQY; V gene: TRBV5-1; J gene: TRBJ2-7
CDR3 protein: ASTGQDGLSIRDELF; V gene: TRBV2; J gene: TRBJ2-2
CDR3 protein: ASSQDRDRGDYEQY; V gene: TRBV4-1; J gene: TRBJ2-7
CDR3 protein: ASSQEEASYNEQF; V gene: TRBV4-2; J gene: TRBJ2-1
CDR3 protein: SASSAGVSDTQY; V gene: TRBV20-1; J gene: TRBJ2-3
CDR3 protein: ASSEVPGENEKLF; V gene: TRBV6-1; J gene: TRBJ1-4
CDR3 protein: ASSYAGGEPQH; V gene: TRBV6-6; J gene: TRBJ1-5
CDR3 protein: ASSVGGVANYGYT; V gene: TRBV9; J gene: TRBJ1-2
CDR3 protein: ASSEEGLYSQGLGGYT; V gene: TRBV6-1; J gene: TRBJ1-2
CDR3 protein: ASSFSVAENGYT; V gene: TRBV5-1; J gene: TRBJ1-2
CDR3 protein: ASRDRETQPQH; V gene: TRBV28; J gene: TRBJ1-5
CDR3 protein: ASSLEGGDEQF; V gene: TRBV5-1; J gene: TRBJ2-1